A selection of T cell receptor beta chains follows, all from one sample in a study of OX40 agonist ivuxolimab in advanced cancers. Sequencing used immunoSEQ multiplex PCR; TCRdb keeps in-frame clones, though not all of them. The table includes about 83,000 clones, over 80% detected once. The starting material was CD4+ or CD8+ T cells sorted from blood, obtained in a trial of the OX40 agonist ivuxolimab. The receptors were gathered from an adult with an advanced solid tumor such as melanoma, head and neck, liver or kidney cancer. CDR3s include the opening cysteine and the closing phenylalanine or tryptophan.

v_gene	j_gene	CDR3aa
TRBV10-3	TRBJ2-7	CAISGGGGRARQYF
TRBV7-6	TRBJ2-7	CASSLGGGRQYF
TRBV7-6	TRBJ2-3	CASSLNGQGTDTQYF
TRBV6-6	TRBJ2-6	CASSSQGSGANVLTF
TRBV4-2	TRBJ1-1	CASSQALTENSEAFF
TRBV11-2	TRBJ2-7	CASSLEGGRVSHEQYF
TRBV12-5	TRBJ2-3	CASGRYTDTQYF
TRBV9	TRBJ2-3	CASSVVGGNTDTQYF
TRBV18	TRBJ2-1	CASSPPGTGVRGEQFF
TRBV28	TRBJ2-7	CASIASGGALNEQYF
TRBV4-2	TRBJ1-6	CASSLQVLNSPLHF